Below, one T cell receptor beta chain is given with its context. The antigen this receptor binds is unknown. Per-base qualities were not stored, and no clone one base away is much larger. V ends up 4 bases short and J 5 bases short, with an unmatched junction base count of 9. For CDR1 and CDR2, the germline V gene lists MGHRA and YSYEKL. CDR3 length: 17 amino acids, cysteine to phenylalanine. Here the CDR3 DNA is all that survives: 51 bases in frame from base 1. The sample originates from a study of blood T cell repertoires in COVID-19 (dated by TCRdb to the early 2020s). For the wider study: Collaborator samples came from the United States, Italy and Spain and covered acute and convalescent phases of COVID-19. Deeply sampled blood TCRbeta repertoires from subjects exposed to, actively infected with, or recovered from COVID-19 were included in the dataset. The samples were drawn from two sources: the first 160 participants of the ongoing ImmuneRACE study, and over 1,000 subjects contributed by 6 global collaborators. The repertoires were released in a freely available public database meant as a resource for research on the immune response to SARS-CoV-2. HLA class I and class II types, where available, came from metadata supplied by the sample provider rather than from assay-based typing. The sample metadata nearly always contained a de-identified subject ID, COVID-19 status, age in years and sex. The material from the prospective study consisted of cDNA or gDNA derived from T cells, B-cell-depleted T cells, or PBMCs.

Beyond this particular receptor, the publication reports: How much clinical and demographic metadata was included differed by source and by participant, and the metadata was provided uncurated.

Each collaborating institution followed its own protocols to collect whole blood in K2EDTA tubes. Collaborator samples were shipped for TCRbeta analysis as frozen whole blood, isolated PBMCs, or DNA extracted from either sample type. The immunoSEQ Assay, a bias-controlled multiplex PCR, was used to amplify TCRbeta CDR3 regions from genomic DNA. Concerning the study's data processing: The number of nucleated cells in each sample was estimated from the amplification of reference gene primers within the assay. Sequence reads were collapsed and filtered to measure the absolute abundance of every unique TCRbeta CDR3 rearrangement. For each sample, productive Simpson clonality was calculated as the square root of Simpson's diversity index over productive rearrangements. TCRdb took over this immuneACCESS table, retaining in-frame rearrangements with V and J assigned. Such tables are incomplete; in checked studies, under half of the missing clones stem from an unresolved V gene, and the remainder is unexplained. V and J calls and clone size follow that table, whereas D and trimming were derived from the DNA. The sample records over 350,000 clones, roughly 88% of which are singletons. Over 1.3% of the sample belongs to the ten largest clones.

The rearrangement combines TRBV4-1 with TRBJ2-5; 14 central bases correspond to TRBD2. The receptor's source is a woman aged 25 to 39 with active or convalescent COVID-19. Source material: peripheral blood. Here is the DNA: TGCGCCAGCAGCCGGGCGACTAGCGGGGGGGCTTATGAGACCCAGTACTTC. It is translated as CASSRATSGGAYETQYF.